This TCR beta chain derives from a study of cytomegalovirus exposure and HLA in healthy donors. Comments on this clone: Its target is not known.

CDR1 and CDR2 from the germline V gene are MDHEN and SYDVKM. The J segment lost 5 bases and the V segment lost 6 bases, leaving 6 bases of the junction unmatched. The CDR3 covers 14 residues. Study-level results: According to a subsequent analysis, TCR clusters identified in the first cohort showed a tendency to co-occur across the 100 to 150 validation repertoires. A classifier reportedly called cytomegalovirus status with high sensitivity and specificity.

The assay was immunoSEQ multiplex PCR, and TCRdb's table has in-frame clones only and misses some. The sample holds roughly 120,000 clones; 94% are singletons and the top ten take approximately 1.3%. This receptor was obtained from a woman aged 18-29 years in good health and CMV-seronegative. Sequencing was performed on PBMCs. This chain joins TRBV28 and TRBJ1-5; 8 bases map to TRBD1. The CDR3 DNA sequence: TGTGCCAGCAGACGGGACAGGAGATATCAGCCCCAGCATTTT. Protein sequence: CASRRDRRYQPQHF.